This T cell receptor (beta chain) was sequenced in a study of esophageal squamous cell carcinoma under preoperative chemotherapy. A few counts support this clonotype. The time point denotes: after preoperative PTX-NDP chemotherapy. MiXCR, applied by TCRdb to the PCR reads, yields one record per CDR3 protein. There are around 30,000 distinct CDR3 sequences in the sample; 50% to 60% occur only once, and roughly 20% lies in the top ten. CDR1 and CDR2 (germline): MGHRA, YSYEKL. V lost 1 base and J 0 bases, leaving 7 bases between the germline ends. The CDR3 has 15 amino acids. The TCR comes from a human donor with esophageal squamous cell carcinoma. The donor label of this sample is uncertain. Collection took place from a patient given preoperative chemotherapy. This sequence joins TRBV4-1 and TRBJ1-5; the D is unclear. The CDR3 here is CASSQGTYSNQPQHF. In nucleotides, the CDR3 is TGCGCCAGCAGCCAAGGCACCTATAGCAATCAGCCCCAGCATTTT.